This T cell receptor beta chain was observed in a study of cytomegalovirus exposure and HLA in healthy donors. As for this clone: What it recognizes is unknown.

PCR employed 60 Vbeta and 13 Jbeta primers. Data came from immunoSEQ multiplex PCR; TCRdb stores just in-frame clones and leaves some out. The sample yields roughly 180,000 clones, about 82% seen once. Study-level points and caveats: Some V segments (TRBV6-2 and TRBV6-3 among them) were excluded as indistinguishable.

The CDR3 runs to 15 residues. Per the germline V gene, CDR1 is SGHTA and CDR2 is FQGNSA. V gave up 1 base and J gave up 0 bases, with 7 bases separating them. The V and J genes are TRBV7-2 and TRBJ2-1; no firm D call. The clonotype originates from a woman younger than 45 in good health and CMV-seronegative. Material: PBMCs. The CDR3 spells CASSLDYSSYNEQFF. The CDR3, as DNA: TGTGCCAGCAGCTTAGACTACTCCTCCTACAATGAGCAGTTCTTC.